Shown below are 23 T cell receptor beta chains from a single sample sequenced in a study of shared clonotypes between healthy human individuals. Some clones are missing from TCRdb's copy, which holds only in-frame ones; the method was immunoSEQ multiplex PCR. This sample carries 2 million to 2.5 million clones, nearly 97% of them seen once, and the ten largest clones take more than 0.1%. Sequencing used naive CD4+ T cells sorted from blood. The subset is: CD45RA+ positively selected. The receptors stem from a man aged 18 to 35 in good health.

Only one count was recorded for this clone. The rearrangement links TRBV7-6 to TRBJ2-7; 8 nucleotides align to TRBD1. J was trimmed by 3 bases and V by 2 bases; bases with no gene match: 6. The germline CDR1 and CDR2 sequences are SGHVS and FNYEAQ. The CDR3 consists of 15 residues. CDR3 bases: TGTGCCAGCAGCTTATACGGACAGGGACTCTACGAGCAGTACTTC. Translation: CASSLYGQGLYEQYF.

The chain combines TRBV4-3 with TRBJ2-5; TRBD2 agrees at 13 bases. The junction had 3 bases not matched to a gene; V was cut back by 3 bases and J by 2 bases. This CDR3 region has 16 residues. Germline-derived CDR1 and CDR2 are LGHNA and YSLEER. CDR3 sequence reads: CASSQGTSGIQETQYF. CDR3 DNA: TGCGCCAGCAGCCAGGGGACTAGCGGGATTCAAGAGACCCAGTACTTC.

This chain uses TRBV10-1 with TRBJ2-1, with D perhaps assigned TRBD1 or TRBD2 (6 bases each). Trimming cost V 2 bases and J 10 bases, with 9 bases left between them. CDR1 and CDR2 from the germline V gene are WNHNN and SYGVQD (reference sequence). The CDR3 loop spans 12 amino acids. CDR3 loop: CASSELGGEQFF. The CDR3 DNA reads TGCGCCAGCAGTGAGCTAGGGGGGGAGCAGTTCTTC.

This clone was counted a single time. V is TRBV30 and J is TRBJ2-4; D might be TRBD1 (6 bases). Looked up from germline, CDR1 is GTSNPN and CDR2 is SVGIG (reference sequence). Between the trimmed V and J ends, which lost 4 bases and 1 base, there was a span of 11 bases. The CDR3 is 14 amino acids. This CDR3 reads CAWTGAGAKNIQYF. CDR3 nucleotide sequence: TGTGCCTGGACAGGGGCCGGGGCCAAAAACATTCAGTACTTC.

CDR3 loop: CASSTGDYGYTF. CDR3 in DNA: TGTGCCAGCAGTACGGGAGACTATGGCTACACCTTC. The chain recombines TRBV6-1 with TRBJ1-2; D not certain. The CDR3 loop spans 12 amino acids. V lost 5 bases, J lost 3 bases, and 7 bases lay in between. Germline lookup yields CDR1 MNHNS and CDR2 SASEGT.

The chain links TRBV6-6 to TRBJ2-2; TRBD2 matches at 12 bases. The CDR3 has 15 residues. The trim removed 7 bases at V and 4 bases at J, leaving 4 bases unmatched. Germline V gene data show CDR1 as MNHNY and CDR2 as SVGAGI (reference sequence). CDR3 coding DNA: TGTGCCAGCACTAGCGGGGGGGCGGCCACCGGGGAGCTGTTTTTT. Its protein is CASTSGGAATGELFF.

The chain uses TRBV2 and TRBJ2-1; 13 positions agree with TRBD2. V lost 11 bases to trimming and J lost 6 bases; unmatched junction nucleotides: 4. This CDR3 is 13 amino acids long. Germline V gene lookup returns CDR1 SNHLY and CDR2 FYNNEI. CDR3 sequence (DNA): TGTGCCGGGGGACTAGCGGGATCCAATGAGCAGTTCTTC. Translating gives CAGGLAGSNEQFF.

The rearrangement joins TRBV2 to TRBJ2-2, with 11 bases matching TRBD2. Trimming took 6 bases from V and 6 from J; bases not matched to a gene: 3. The CDR3 is 14 amino acids. CDR1 is SNHLY, CDR2 FYNNEI, per germline. The CDR3 DNA follows: TGTGCCAGCAGCGGGACTAGCGGTGCCGGGGAGCTGTTTTTT. Translation: CASSGTSGAGELFF.

The chain carries TRBV29-1 and TRBJ2-1; no definite D call. V gave up 7 bases and J gave up 1 base, with 14 bases separating them. In germline, CDR1 is SQVTM, CDR2 ANQGSEA. The CDR3 consists of 14 residues. CDR3 residues: CSASLGPSYNEQFF. The CDR3 coding sequence is TGCAGCGCCTCCCTCGGACCGTCCTACAATGAGCAGTTCTTC.

This clone is a singleton in its sample. The V gene is TRBV7-9, the J gene TRBJ2-1; TRBD2 aligns across 9 bases. CDR1 is SEHNR and CDR2 is FQNEAQ in the germline V gene (reference sequence). CDR3 size: 15 residues. V was pared by 1 base and J by 8 bases, with 6 bases of the junction left unmatched. Here the CDR3 reads CASSLGGTSFDEQFF. In DNA, the CDR3 is TGTGCCAGCAGCTTAGGGGGGACTAGCTTCGATGAGCAGTTCTTC.

The J gene is TRBJ2-5, the V gene TRBV9; unclear D gene. V was shortened by 0 bases and J by 2 bases, with 8 bases between the two germline ends. CDR1 is SGDLS and CDR2 is YYNGEE in the germline V gene. The CDR3 totals 14 residues. This CDR3 is CASSVDLLQETQYF. CDR3 sequence (DNA): TGTGCCAGCAGCGTAGACCTATTGCAAGAGACCCAGTACTTC.

The genes are TRBV15 and TRBJ2-7, with 7 bases lining up with TRBD1. Germline V gene data show CDR1 as LNHNV and CDR2 as YYDKDF (reference sequence). This CDR3 has 19 residues. J lost 1 base, V lost 0 bases, and 15 bases had no gene match. CDR3 residues: CATSRDPGGRDRYSYEQYF. As DNA, the CDR3 is TGTGCCACCAGCAGAGATCCGGGTGGCCGGGACAGATATTCCTACGAGCAGTACTTC. Full variable domain (missing parts from reference TRBV15 and TRBJ2-7): DAMVIQNPRYQVTQFGKPVTLSCSQTLNHNVMYWYQQKSSQAPKLLFHYYDKDFNNEADTPDNFQSRRPNTSFCFLDIRSPGLGDTAMYLCATSRDPGGRDRYSYEQYFGPGTRLTVT.

This chain connects TRBV25-1 to TRBJ1-6; TRBD1 aligns across 10 bases. Unmatched junction bases numbered 8, after V lost 5 bases and J lost 7 bases. This CDR3 region has 16 residues. Germline CDR1 is MGHDK and CDR2 is SYGVNS. As DNA, the CDR3 is TGTGCCAGCAGTACCTACGGGACAGGGGCAAATTCACCCCTCCACTTT. Protein: CASSTYGTGANSPLHF.

The genes are TRBV12-5 and TRBJ2-5; tentative D call: TRBD1 (6 bases). The CDR3 totals 13 residues. The V gene lost 5 bases and the J gene lost 3 bases, with 10 bases spanning the gap. Germline V gives CDR1 LGHNT, CDR2 FRNRAP. In DNA, the CDR3 is TGTGCTAGTGGTATTTCAGGGGAAGAGACCCAGTACTTC. Translated, it gives CASGISGEETQYF.

V usage is TRBV13 and J usage is TRBJ2-7; perhaps TRBD1 as D (5 bases). CDR1 and CDR2 (germline): PRHDT, FYEKMQ (reference sequence). CDR3 size: 14 residues. The ends were cut back, 2 bases at V and 0 bases at J, with 8 bases in the middle. The CDR3 nucleotides are TGTGCCAGCAGCTTAAACAGGAACTCCTACGAGCAGTACTTC. Protein: CASSLNRNSYEQYF.

The CDR3 loop reads CASSEEGISNQPQHF. The CDR3 DNA follows: TGTGCCAGCAGTGAAGAGGGTATAAGCAATCAGCCCCAGCATTTT. The chain has TRBV2 and TRBJ1-5; D gene uncertain. Trimming removed 1 base at V and 1 base at J, with 8 bases between. CDR1 SNHLY and CDR2 FYNNEI come from the germline V gene. The CDR3 totals 15 residues.

CDR3 residues: CASSLTGGFNSPLHF. The CDR3 DNA sequence: TGTGCCAGCAGCCTAACAGGGGGATTCAATTCACCCCTCCACTTT. The chain combines TRBV7-2 with TRBJ1-6; 8 bases agree with TRBD1. With 5 bases clipped from V and 7 bases from J, the junction kept 7 bases outside the gene matches. The CDR3 runs 15 residues. Germline V lookup: CDR1 SGHTA, CDR2 FQGNSA.

The chain has TRBV6-5 and TRBJ2-5; the D gene is possibly TRBD1 (5 bases). Deletions cut 6 bases from V and 5 bases from J, with 19 bases between. The CDR3 extends over 15 amino acids. In germline, CDR1 is MNHEY, CDR2 SVGAGI. Here the CDR3 DNA reads TGTGCCAGCAGCCAGCAGGACACCTCCCGGGAGACCCAGTACTTC. It codes for CASSQQDTSRETQYF.

V is TRBV6-6 and J is TRBJ1-5; 8 bases align to TRBD1. Trimming at V came to 5 bases and at J to 3 bases, leaving 9 bases not matched to a gene. CDR3 length: 16 amino acids. Per the germline V gene, CDR1 is MNHNY and CDR2 is SVGAGI (reference sequence). For the CDR3, the DNA is TGTGCCAGCAGTCCCCGAGGACAGGGACCCAATCAGCCCCAGCATTTT. It is translated as CASSPRGQGPNQPQHF.

The chain recombines TRBV19 with TRBJ1-5; TRBD1 matches 7 bases. V was pared by 10 bases and J by 3 bases, with 18 bases of the junction left unmatched. This CDR3 contains 17 residues. Germline values: CDR1 LNHDA, CDR2 SQIVND (reference sequence). CDR3 amino acids: CATMEGGTLLDNQPQHF. CDR3 nucleotide sequence: TGTGCCACTATGGAAGGGGGCACCCTTTTAGACAATCAGCCCCAGCATTTT. The complete variable domain, with remaining parts taken from reference TRBV19 and TRBJ1-5, reads DGGITQSPKYLFRKEGQNVTLSCEQNLNHDAMYWYRQDPGQGLRLIYYSQIVNDFQKGDIAEGYSVSREKKESFPLTVTSAQKNPTAFYLCATMEGGTLLDNQPQHFGDGTRLSIL.

A single count supports this clone. The V and J genes are TRBV4-1 and TRBJ2-7, with TRBD2 identical over 8 bases. Trimming cost V 1 base and J 2 bases; bases outside gene matches: 10. Germline assignment: CDR1 MGHRA and CDR2 YSYEKL. CDR3 length equals 17 residues. In DNA, the CDR3 is TGCGCCAGCAGCCAAGTCCTCGGGGGCGGGAGGACCTACGAGCAGTACTTC. It codes for CASSQVLGGGRTYEQYF.

The chain uses TRBV18 and TRBJ1-2; D perhaps matches TRBD1 (5 bases). The CDR3 is 14 residues long. Looked up from germline, CDR1 is KGHSH and CDR2 is LQKENI. V lost 6 bases, J lost 3 bases, and 14 bases lay in between. The CDR3 nucleotides are TGTGCCAGCTCGTCGGGGAGGGGCGACTATGGCTACACCTTC. Translating it yields CASSSGRGDYGYTF. Full variable domain (missing parts from reference TRBV18 and TRBJ1-2): NAGVMQNPRHLVRRRGQEARLRCSPMKGHSHVYWYRQLPEEGLKFMVYLQKENIIDESGMPKERFSAEFPKEGPSILRIQQVVRGDSAAYFCASSSGRGDYGYTFGSGTRLTVV.

CDR3 DNA: TGTGCCAGCAGCCCCAGACACGGATCCTACGAGCAGTACTTC. Translation gives CASSPRHGSYEQYF. This sequence joins TRBV9 and TRBJ2-7; D is ambiguous. V was clipped by 4 bases and J by 1 base, with 12 bases between them. Germline-derived CDR1 and CDR2 are SGDLS and YYNGEE. The CDR3 totals 14 residues. The entire variable domain, with the rest obtained from reference TRBV9 and TRBJ2-7, is as follows: DSGVTQTPKHLITATGQRVTLRCSPRSGDLSVYWYQQSLDQGLQFLIQYYNGEERAKGNILERFSAQQFPDLHSELNLSSLELGDSALYFCASSPRHGSYEQYFGPGTRLTVT.